The present T cell receptor beta chain was sequenced within a study of low-dose radiotherapy and immunotherapy resistance in tumors. At the level of the study: Every six weeks patients received intravenous ipilimumab 1 mg/kg, and every two weeks they received intravenous nivolumab 240 mg.

Trimming pared 6 bases from V and 2 bases from J, leaving 9 bases between. The CDR3 has 12 amino acids. Germline-derived CDR1 and CDR2 are DFQATT and SNEGSKA (reference sequence). In its sample, this clonotype was seen many times. Time point here: before trial treatment. Nivolumab, ipilimumab, aspirin, low-dose cyclophosphamide and low-dose radiotherapy were all administered to the donors. Solid tumors that lacked tumor-infiltrating lymphocytes and were advanced were present in eligible patients. Priming of first-strand cDNA relied on TRAV- and TRBV-specific primers (covering alpha and beta chains). Amplification, which lasted about 20 PCR cycles, used a constant-region primer and V-primer adapter to amplify TCRs. TCRdb passed the reads through MiXCR, listing each CDR3 protein once. Of around 80,000 distinct CDR3 sequences detected, approximately 17% appear once; the ten largest clones hold 5.5% to 6%.

The sample was PBMCs, taken before treatment. This chain links TRBV20-1 with TRBJ2-3; D remains unclear. The receptor comes from a male donor with prostate cancer. As DNA, the CDR3 is TGCAGTGCCCCCAACCCCACAGATACGCAGTATTTT. This encodes CSAPNPTDTQYF.